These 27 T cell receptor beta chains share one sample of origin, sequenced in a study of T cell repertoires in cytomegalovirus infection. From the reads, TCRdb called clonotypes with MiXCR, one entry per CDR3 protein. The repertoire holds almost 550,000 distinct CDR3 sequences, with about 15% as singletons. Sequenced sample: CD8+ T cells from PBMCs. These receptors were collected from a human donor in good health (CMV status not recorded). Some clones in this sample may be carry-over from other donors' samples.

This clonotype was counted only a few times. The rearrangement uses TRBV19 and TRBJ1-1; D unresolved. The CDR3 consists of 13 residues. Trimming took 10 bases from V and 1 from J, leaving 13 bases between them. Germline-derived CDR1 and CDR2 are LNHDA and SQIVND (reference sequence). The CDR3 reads CATSEGPNTEAFF. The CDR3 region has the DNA TGTGCCACTTCTGAAGGGCCGAACACTGAAGCTTTCTTT.

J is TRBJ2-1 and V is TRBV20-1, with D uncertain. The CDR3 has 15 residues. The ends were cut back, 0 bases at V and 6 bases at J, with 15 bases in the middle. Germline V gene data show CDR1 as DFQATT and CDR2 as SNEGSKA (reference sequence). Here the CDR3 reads CSARDLLATLNEQFF. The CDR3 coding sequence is TGCAGTGCTAGAGATCTATTGGCCACTCTCAATGAGCAGTTCTTC.

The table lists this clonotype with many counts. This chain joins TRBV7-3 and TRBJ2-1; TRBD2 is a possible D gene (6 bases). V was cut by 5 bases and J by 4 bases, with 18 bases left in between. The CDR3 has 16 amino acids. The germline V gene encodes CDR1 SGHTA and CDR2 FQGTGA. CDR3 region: CASSPALEGLYNEQFF. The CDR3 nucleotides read TGTGCCAGCAGCCCGGCGTTGGAGGGTCTGTACAATGAGCAGTTCTTC.

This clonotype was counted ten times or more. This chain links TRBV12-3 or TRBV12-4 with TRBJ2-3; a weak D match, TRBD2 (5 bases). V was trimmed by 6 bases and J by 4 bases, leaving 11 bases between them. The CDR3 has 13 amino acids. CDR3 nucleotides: TGTGCCAGCAGCGGGGATAGCGCAGATACGCAGTATTTT. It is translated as CASSGDSADTQYF.

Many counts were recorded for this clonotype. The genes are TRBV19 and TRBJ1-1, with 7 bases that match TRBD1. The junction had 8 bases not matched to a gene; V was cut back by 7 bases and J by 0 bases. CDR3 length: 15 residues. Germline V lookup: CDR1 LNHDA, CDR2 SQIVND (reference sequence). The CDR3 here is CASIAGGSMNTEAFF. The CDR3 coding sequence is TGTGCCAGTATCGCAGGGGGTTCTATGAACACTGAAGCTTTCTTT. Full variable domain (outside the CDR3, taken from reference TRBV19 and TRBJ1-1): DGGITQSPKYLFRKEGQNVTLSCEQNLNHDAMYWYRQDPGQGLRLIYYSQIVNDFQKGDIAEGYSVSREKKESFPLTVTSAQKNPTAFYLCASIAGGSMNTEAFFGQGTRLTVV.

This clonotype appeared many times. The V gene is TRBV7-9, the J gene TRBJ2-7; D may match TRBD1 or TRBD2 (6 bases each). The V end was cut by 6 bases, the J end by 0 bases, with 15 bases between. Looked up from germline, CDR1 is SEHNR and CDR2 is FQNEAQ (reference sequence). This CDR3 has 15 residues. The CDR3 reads CASSPGAGLSYEQYF. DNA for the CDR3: TGTGCCAGCAGTCCGGGGGCGGGCCTCTCCTACGAGCAGTACTTC. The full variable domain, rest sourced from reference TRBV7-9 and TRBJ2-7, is DTGVSQNPRHKITKRGQNVTFRCDPISEHNRLYWYRQTLGQGPEFLTYFQNEAQLEKSRLLSDRFSAERPKGSFSTLEIQRTEQGDSAMYLCASSPGAGLSYEQYFGPGTRLTVT.

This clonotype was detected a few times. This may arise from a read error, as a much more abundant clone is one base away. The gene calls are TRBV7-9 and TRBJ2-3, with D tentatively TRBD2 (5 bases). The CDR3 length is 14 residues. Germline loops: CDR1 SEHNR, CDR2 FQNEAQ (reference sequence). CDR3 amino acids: CASSLAGESDMQYF. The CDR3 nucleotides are TGTGCCAGCAGCTTAGCCGGGGAGTCAGATATGCAGTATTTT.

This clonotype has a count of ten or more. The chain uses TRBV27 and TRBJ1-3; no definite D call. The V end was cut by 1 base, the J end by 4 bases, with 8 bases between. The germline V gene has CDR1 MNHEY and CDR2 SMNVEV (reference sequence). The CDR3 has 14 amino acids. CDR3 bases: TGTGCCAGCAGTTTATTGGCGAAAGGAAACACCATATATTTT. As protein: CASSLLAKGNTIYF.

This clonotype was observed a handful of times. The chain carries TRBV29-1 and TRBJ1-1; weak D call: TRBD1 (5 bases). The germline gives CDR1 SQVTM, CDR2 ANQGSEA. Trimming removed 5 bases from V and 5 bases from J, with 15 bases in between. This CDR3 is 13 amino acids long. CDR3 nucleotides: TGCAGCGTTTTGGATGGGGGGGAGACTGAAGCTTTCTTT. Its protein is CSVLDGGETEAFF.

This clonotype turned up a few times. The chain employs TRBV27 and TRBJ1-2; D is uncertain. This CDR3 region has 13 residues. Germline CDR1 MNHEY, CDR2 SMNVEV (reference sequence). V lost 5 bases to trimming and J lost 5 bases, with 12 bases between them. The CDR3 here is CASSLTSSYGYTF. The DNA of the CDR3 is TGTGCCAGCAGTCTGACCTCCTCTTATGGCTACACCTTC.

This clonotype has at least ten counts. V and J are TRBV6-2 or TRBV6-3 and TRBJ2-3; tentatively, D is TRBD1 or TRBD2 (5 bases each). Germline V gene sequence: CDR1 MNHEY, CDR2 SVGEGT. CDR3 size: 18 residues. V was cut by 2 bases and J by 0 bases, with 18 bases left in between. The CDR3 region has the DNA TGTGCCAGCAGTTACACCGGCAGGGCGGGCACCAGCACAGATACGCAGTATTTT. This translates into CASSYTGRAGTSTDTQYF.

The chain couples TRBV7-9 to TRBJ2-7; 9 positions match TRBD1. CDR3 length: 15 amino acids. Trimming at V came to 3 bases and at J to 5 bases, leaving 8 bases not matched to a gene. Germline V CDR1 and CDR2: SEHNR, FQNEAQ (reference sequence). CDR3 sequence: CASSLEGQGIHEQYF. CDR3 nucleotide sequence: TGTGCCAGCAGCTTGGAAGGACAGGGGATCCACGAGCAGTACTTC.

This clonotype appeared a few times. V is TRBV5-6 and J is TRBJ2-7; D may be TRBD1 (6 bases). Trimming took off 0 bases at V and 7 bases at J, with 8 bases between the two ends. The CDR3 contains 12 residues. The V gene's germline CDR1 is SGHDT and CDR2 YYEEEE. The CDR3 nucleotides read TGTGCCAGCAGCTTGGGAGGACAGGAGCAGTACTTC. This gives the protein CASSLGGQEQYF.

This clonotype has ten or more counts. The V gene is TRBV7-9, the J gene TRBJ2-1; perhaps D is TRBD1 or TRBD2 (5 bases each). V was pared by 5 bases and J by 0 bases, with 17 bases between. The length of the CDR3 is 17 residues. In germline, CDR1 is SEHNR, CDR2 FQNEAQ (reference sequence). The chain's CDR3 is CASSPHGTGSSYNEQFF. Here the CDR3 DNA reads TGTGCCAGCAGCCCCCACGGGACGGGGAGCTCCTACAATGAGCAGTTCTTC.

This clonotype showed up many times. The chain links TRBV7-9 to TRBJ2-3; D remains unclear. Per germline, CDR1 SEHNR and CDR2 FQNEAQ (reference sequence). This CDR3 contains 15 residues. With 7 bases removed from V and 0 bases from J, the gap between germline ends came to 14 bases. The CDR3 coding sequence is TGTGCCAGCACGACCCCCGATTCTAGCACAGATACGCAGTATTTT. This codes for CASTTPDSSTDTQYF.

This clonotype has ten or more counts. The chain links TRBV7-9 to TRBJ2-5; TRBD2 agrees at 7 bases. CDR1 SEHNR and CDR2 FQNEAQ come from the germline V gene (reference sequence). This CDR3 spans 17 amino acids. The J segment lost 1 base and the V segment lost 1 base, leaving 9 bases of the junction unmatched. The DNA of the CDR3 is TGTGCCAGCAGCTTAGGACTAGCCGATCCTGCCCAAGAGACCCAGTACTTC. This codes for CASSLGLADPAQETQYF.

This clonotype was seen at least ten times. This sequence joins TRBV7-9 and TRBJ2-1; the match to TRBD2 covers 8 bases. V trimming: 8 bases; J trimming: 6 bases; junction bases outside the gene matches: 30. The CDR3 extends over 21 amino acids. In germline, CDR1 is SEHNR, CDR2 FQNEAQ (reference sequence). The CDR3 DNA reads TGTGCCAGCTCGGGTTATATTAAACTGTCGGGGGATAGCGGGGAGCTCAATGAGCAGTTCTTC. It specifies CASSGYIKLSGDSGELNEQFF.

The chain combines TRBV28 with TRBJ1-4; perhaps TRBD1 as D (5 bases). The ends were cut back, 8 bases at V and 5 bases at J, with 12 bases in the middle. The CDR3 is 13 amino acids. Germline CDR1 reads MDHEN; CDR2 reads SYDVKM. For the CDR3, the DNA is TGTGCCAGCTCCAAGGGGATAAATGAAAAACTGTTTTTT. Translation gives CASSKGINEKLFF.

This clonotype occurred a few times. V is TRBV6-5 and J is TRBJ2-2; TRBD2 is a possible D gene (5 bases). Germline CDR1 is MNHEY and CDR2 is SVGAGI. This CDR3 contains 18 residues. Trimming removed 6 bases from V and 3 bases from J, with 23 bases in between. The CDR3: CASRLLLVSSLDTGELFF. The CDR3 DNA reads TGTGCCAGCAGATTACTCCTAGTCTCTAGCCTGGACACCGGGGAGCTGTTTTTT.

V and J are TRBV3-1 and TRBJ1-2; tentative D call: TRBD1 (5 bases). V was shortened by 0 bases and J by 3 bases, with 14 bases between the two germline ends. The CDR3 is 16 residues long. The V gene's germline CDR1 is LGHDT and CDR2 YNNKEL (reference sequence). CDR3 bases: TGTGCCAGCAGCCAAGACCCCGGGGGTCGGGACTATGGCTACACCTTC. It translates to CASSQDPGGRDYGYTF.

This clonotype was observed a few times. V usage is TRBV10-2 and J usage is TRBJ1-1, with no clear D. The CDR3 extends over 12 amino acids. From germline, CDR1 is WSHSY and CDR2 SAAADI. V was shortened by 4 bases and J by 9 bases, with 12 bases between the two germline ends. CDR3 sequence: CASSGGGYQAFF. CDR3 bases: TGCGCCAGCAGTGGCGGCGGGTACCAAGCTTTCTTT.

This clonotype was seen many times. CDR3 coding DNA: TGTGCCAGCAGCTTAGCTGGCAGGGGGCGAACTGAAGCTTTCTTT. Translation: CASSLAGRGRTEAFF. V usage is TRBV7-9 and J usage is TRBJ1-1; TRBD1 matches at 8 bases. V lost 0 bases, J lost 5 bases, and 5 bases stayed unmatched. Germline V lookup: CDR1 SEHNR, CDR2 FQNEAQ (reference sequence). The CDR3 has 15 amino acids.

The CDR3 sequence: CASSHASKLAEYLPDTQYF. CDR3 nucleotide sequence: TGTGCCAGCAGCCACGCCTCTAAACTAGCGGAGTACCTCCCAGATACGCAGTATTTT. The V and J genes are TRBV4-2 and TRBJ2-3; 8 bases are a match to TRBD2. Per germline, CDR1 LGHNA and CDR2 YNFKEQ. Unmatched junction bases numbered 18, after V lost 3 bases and J lost 4 bases. The CDR3 runs 19 residues.

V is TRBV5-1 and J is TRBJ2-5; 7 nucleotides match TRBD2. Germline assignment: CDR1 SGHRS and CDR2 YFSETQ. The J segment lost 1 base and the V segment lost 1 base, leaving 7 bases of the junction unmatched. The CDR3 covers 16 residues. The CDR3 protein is CASSLWSSGFQETQYF. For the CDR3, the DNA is TGCGCCAGCAGCTTGTGGTCTAGCGGCTTCCAAGAGACCCAGTACTTC.

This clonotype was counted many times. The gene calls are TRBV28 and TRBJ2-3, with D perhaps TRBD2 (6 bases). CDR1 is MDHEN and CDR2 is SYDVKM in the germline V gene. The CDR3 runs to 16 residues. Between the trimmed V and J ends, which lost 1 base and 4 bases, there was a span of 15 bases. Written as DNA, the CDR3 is TGTGCCAGCAGTTTATTATCGATGCGGGGAGCAGATACGCAGTATTTT. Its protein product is CASSLLSMRGADTQYF.

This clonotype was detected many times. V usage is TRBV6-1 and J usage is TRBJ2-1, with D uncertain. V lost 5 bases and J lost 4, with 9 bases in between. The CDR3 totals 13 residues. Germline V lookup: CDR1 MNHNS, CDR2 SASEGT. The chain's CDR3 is CASSLLHYNEQFF. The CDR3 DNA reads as TGTGCCAGCAGTCTCCTTCATTACAATGAGCAGTTCTTC.

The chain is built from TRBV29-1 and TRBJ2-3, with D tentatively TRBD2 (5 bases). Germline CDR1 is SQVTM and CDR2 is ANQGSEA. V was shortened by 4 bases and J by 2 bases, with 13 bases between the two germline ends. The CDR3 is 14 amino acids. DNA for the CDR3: TGCAGCGTTGTAAGTCACGGGGACACAGATACGCAGTATTTT. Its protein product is CSVVSHGDTDTQYF.